This entry is about one T cell receptor (beta chain). Per the original data handling: Amplification from reference gene primers served as the basis for estimated nucleated cell counts. TCRdb's copy holds only in-frame clones and misses some; the assay was immunoSEQ multiplex PCR. Clonal size and the V and J genes are those of that table, whereas D and trimming came from the DNA. This table holds tens of thousands of clones, about four fifths found once. The data stem from a study of blood T cell repertoires in COVID-19. Germline V gene lookup returns CDR1 WNHNN and CDR2 SYGVQD (reference sequence). V was trimmed by 9 bases and J by 0 bases, leaving 15 bases between them. This CDR3 is built from 14 residues.

The clonotype comes from a middle-aged man with COVID-19, enrolled during active disease. The genes are TRBV10-1 and TRBJ2-7; the D gene is possibly TRBD1 (6 bases). The sample taken for sequencing was peripheral blood. CDR3 residues: CASSLQGFSYEQYF. The CDR3 nucleotides are TGCGCCAGTTCCCTGCAGGGGTTCTCCTACGAGCAGTACTTC.